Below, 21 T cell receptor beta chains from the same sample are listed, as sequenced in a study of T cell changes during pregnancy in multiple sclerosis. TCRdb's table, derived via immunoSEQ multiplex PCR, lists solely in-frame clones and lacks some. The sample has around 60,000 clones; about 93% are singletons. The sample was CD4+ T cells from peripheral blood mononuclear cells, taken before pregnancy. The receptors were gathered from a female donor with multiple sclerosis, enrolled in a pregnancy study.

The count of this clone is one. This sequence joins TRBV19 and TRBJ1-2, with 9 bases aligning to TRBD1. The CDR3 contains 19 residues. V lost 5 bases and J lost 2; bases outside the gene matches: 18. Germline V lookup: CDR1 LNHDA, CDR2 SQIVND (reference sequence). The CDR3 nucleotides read TGTGCCAGTAGTTCCTCTGGGACAGGGAGTATTATATCCAACTATGGCTACACCTTC. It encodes CASSSSGTGSIISNYGYTF.

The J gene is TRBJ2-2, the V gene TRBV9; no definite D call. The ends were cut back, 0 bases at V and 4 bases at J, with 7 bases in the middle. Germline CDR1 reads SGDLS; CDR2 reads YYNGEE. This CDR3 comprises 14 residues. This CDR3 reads CASSVGSGTGELFF. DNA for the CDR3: TGTGCCAGCAGCGTAGGGTCGGGCACCGGGGAGCTGTTTTTT.

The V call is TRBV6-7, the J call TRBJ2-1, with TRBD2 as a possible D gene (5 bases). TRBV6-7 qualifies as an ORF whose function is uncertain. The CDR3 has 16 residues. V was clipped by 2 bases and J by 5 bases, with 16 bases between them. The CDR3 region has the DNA TGTGCCAGCAGTTACGTGGGAGACGTGCCTAACAATGAGCAGTTCTTC. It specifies CASSYVGDVPNNEQFF.

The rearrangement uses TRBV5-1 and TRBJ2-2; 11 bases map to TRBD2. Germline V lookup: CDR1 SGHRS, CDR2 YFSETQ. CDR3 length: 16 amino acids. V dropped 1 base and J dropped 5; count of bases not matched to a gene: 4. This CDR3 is CASSLTSGSGTGELFF. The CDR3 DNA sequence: TGCGCCAGCAGCTTGACTAGCGGGAGTGGAACCGGGGAGCTGTTTTTT.

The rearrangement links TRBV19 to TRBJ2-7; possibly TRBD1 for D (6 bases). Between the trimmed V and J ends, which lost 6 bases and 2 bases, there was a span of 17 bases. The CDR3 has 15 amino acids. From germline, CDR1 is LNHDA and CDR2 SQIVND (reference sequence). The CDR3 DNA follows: TGTGCCAGTAGCAAAAACAGCAGGGGTCCCTACGAGCAGTACTTC. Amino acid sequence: CASSKNSRGPYEQYF.

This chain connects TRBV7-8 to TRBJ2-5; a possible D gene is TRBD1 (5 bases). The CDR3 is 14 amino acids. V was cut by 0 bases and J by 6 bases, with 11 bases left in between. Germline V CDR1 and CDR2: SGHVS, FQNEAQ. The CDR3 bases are TGTGCCAGCAGCTTAGCTACAGGTGGGAAGACCCAGTACTTC. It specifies CASSLATGGKTQYF.

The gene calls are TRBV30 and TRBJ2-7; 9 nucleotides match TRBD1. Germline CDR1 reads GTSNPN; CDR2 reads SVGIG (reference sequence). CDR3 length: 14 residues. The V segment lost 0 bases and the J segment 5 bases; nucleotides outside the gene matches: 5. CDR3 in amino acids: CAWSVTGGTNEQYF. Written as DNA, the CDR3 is TGTGCCTGGAGTGTGACAGGGGGGACTAACGAGCAGTACTTC.

The CDR3 coding sequence is TGTGCCAGTAGTGCGGGTCAGAAGGTTCAGCCCCAGCATTTT. Translated, it gives CASSAGQKVQPQHF. The chain couples TRBV19 to TRBJ1-5; D unresolved. Germline V lookup: CDR1 LNHDA, CDR2 SQIVND (reference sequence). The length of the CDR3 is 14 residues. V was clipped by 5 bases and J by 6 bases, with 14 bases between them.

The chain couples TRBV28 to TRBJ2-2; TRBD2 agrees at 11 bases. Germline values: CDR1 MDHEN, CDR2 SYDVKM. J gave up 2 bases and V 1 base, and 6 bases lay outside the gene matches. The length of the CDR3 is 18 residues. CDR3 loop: CASSLSSSGRLNTGELFF. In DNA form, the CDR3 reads TGTGCCAGCAGTTTATCTTCTAGCGGGAGGTTAAACACCGGGGAGCTGTTTTTT.

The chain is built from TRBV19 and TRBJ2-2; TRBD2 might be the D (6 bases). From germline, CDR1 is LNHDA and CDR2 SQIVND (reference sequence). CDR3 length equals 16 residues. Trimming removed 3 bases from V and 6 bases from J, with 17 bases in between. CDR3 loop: CASSIEIAVLSGELFF. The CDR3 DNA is TGTGCCAGTAGTATTGAAATAGCGGTTCTGTCCGGGGAGCTGTTTTTT.

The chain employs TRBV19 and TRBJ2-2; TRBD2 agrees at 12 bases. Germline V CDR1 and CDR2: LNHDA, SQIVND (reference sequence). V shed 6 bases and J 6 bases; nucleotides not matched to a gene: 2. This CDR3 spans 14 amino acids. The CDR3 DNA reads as TGTGCCAGTAGGACTAGCGGGAGCCCCGGGGAGCTGTTTTTT. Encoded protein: CASRTSGSPGELFF.

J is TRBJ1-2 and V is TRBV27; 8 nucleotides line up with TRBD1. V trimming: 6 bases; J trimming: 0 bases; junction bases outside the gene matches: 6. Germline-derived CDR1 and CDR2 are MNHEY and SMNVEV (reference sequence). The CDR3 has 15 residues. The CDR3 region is CASRPDRGPNYGYTF. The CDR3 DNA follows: TGTGCCAGCAGACCCGACAGGGGACCTAACTATGGCTACACCTTC.

The CDR3 DNA follows: TGTGCCAGCAGTCGCGGCCCCGCGGCCAATGAGCAGTTCTTC. This codes for CASSRGPAANEQFF. The V call is TRBV9, the J call TRBJ2-1; unclear D gene. The CDR3 is made up of 14 amino acids. CDR1 SGDLS and CDR2 YYNGEE come from the germline V gene. V gave up 5 bases and J gave up 6 bases, with 15 bases separating them.

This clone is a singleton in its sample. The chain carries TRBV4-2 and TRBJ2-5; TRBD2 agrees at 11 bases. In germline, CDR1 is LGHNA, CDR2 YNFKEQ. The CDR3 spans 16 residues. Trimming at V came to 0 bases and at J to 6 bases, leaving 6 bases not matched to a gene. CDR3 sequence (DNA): TGTGCCAGCAGCCAAGATACTAGCGGGAGTGGAAAGACCCAGTACTTC. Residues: CASSQDTSGSGKTQYF.

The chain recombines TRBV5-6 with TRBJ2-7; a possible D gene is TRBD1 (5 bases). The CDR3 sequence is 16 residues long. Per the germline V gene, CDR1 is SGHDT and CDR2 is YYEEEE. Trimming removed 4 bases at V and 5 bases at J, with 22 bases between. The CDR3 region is CASSIRVGQGGHEQYF. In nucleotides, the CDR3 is TGTGCCAGCAGCATCCGGGTCGGCCAGGGTGGCCACGAGCAGTACTTC.

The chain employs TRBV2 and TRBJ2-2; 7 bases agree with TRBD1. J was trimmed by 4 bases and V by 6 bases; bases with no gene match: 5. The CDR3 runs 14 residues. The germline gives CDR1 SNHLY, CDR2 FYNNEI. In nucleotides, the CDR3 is TGTGCCAGCAGGGGGGACAGCTTCACCGGGGAGCTGTTTTTT. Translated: CASRGDSFTGELFF.

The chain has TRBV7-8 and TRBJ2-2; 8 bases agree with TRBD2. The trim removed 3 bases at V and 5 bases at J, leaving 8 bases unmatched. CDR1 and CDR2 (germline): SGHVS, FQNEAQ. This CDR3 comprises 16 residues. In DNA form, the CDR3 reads TGTGCCAGCAGCTTCGGGACTAGGGGTTGGACCGGGGAGCTGTTTTTT. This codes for CASSFGTRGWTGELFF.

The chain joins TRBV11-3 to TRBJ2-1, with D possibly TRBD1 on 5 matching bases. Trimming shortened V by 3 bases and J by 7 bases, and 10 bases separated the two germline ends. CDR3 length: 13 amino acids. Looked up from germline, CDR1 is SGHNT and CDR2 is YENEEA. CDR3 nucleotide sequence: TGTGCCAGCAGCTTCAGGGATCATAATGAGCAGTTCTTC. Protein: CASSFRDHNEQFF.

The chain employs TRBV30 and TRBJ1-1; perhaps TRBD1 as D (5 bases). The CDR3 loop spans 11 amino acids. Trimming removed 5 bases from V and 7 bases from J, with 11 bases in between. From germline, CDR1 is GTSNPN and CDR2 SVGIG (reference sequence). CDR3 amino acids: CAWQDGGEAFF. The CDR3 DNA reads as TGTGCCTGGCAAGACGGGGGTGAAGCTTTCTTT.

CDR3 coding DNA: TGTGCCAGCAGCTCCCGACAGGGGGTGTACGAGCAGTACTTC. Translation: CASSSRQGVYEQYF. This sequence joins TRBV7-2 and TRBJ2-7, with 9 bases that match TRBD1. This CDR3 comprises 14 residues. Trimming at V came to 4 bases and at J to 4 bases, leaving 5 bases not matched to a gene. CDR1 and CDR2 from the germline V gene are SGHTA and FQGNSA.

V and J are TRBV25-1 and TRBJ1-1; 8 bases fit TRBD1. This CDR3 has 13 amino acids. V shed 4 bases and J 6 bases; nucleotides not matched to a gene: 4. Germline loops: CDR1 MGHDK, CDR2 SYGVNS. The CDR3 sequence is CASSGTGLAEAFF. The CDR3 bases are TGTGCCAGCAGTGGGACAGGGTTAGCTGAAGCTTTCTTT.